Following are 26 T cell receptor beta chains from one sample sequenced in a study of blood T cell repertoires in COVID-19. Measured with immunoSEQ multiplex PCR; TCRdb has only the in-frame clones, and not every one. The repertoire consists of about 250,000 clones, with 75% to 90% occurring once and the leading ten covering 2.4%. Material: PBMCs or T cells enriched from blood (not recorded which). The receptors come from a woman aged 18-29 years who had recovered from COVID-19.

The CDR3, as DNA: TGTGCCAGTAGTATCGTTCGGGGGAGCTCCTACGAGCAGTACTTC. Residues: CASSIVRGSSYEQYF. The V call is TRBV19, the J call TRBJ2-7; D may be TRBD2 (6 bases). The CDR3 runs to 15 residues. Between the trimmed V and J ends, which lost 3 bases and 0 bases, there was a span of 12 bases. Germline V gene data show CDR1 as LNHDA and CDR2 as SQIVND (reference sequence).

The chain combines TRBV24-1 with TRBJ2-3, with D possibly being TRBD2 (5 bases). Per the germline V gene, CDR1 is KGHDR and CDR2 is SFDVKD. Between the trimmed V and J ends, which lost 5 bases and 0 bases, there was a span of 8 bases. CDR3 length equals 14 residues. CDR3 in amino acids: CATSARGSTDTQYF. The CDR3 nucleotides are TGTGCCACCAGTGCCCGGGGTAGCACAGATACGCAGTATTTT.

This chain joins TRBV28 and TRBJ2-1, with 11 bases fitting TRBD1. Germline lookup yields CDR1 MDHEN and CDR2 SYDVKM. This CDR3 is built from 13 residues. J gave up 9 bases and V 5 bases, and 3 bases lay outside the gene matches. The CDR3 coding sequence is TGTGCCAGCAGTCGGACAGGGGGCACTGAGCAGTTCTTC. Translated, it gives CASSRTGGTEQFF. The full variable domain, with the rest looked up from reference TRBV28 and TRBJ2-1, is DVKVTQSSRYLVKRTGEKVFLECVQDMDHENMFWYRQDPGLGLRLIYFSYDVKMKEKGDIPEGYSVSREKKERFSLILESASTNQTSMYLCASSRTGGTEQFFGPGTRLTVL.

V is TRBV12-2 and J is TRBJ2-7; the DNA was not compared with TRBD2, the D call given in the table. TRBV12-2 is a listed pseudogene. The CDR3 length is 14 residues. CDR3 protein: CASRTRAGGYEQYF. CDR3 DNA: TGTGCAAGTCGAACCAGGGCGGGGGGATACGAGCAGTACTTC.

The chain is built from TRBV19 and TRBJ2-6; tentatively, D is TRBD1 (7 bases). V lost 9 bases, J lost 5 bases, and 29 bases lay in between. The CDR3 spans 19 residues. The germline V gene has CDR1 LNHDA and CDR2 SQIVND (reference sequence). The CDR3 is CARGVGDSGPKDWANVLTF. In DNA form, the CDR3 reads TGTGCCAGGGGAGTCGGGGACAGCGGGCCAAAGGACTGGGCCAACGTCCTGACTTTC.

The rearrangement uses TRBV7-3 and TRBJ1-1; 8 bases map to TRBD1. The V segment lost 2 bases and the J segment 3 bases; nucleotides outside the gene matches: 2. This CDR3 is 14 amino acids long. Germline values: CDR1 SGHTA, CDR2 FQGTGA. CDR3 amino acids: CASSLGQGHTEAFF. The CDR3 DNA reads TGTGCCAGCAGCTTAGGACAGGGCCACACTGAAGCTTTCTTT.

This chain joins TRBV19 and TRBJ1-1; TRBD1 might be the D (5 bases). The CDR3 has 14 amino acids. The V and J ends lost 7 bases and 1 base respectively, with 13 bases between them. Germline V gives CDR1 LNHDA, CDR2 SQIVND (reference sequence). CDR3 residues: CASNAGGTNTEAFF. In nucleotides, the CDR3 is TGTGCCAGTAACGCCGGGGGGACGAACACTGAAGCTTTCTTT.

This chain joins TRBV10-3 and TRBJ1-2; D gene unclear. The CDR3 is 12 residues long. Between the trimmed V and J ends, which lost 6 bases and 7 bases, there was a span of 12 bases. Looked up from germline, CDR1 is ENHRY and CDR2 is SYGVKD. This CDR3 reads CAISRLEGGYTF. In DNA, the CDR3 is TGTGCCATCAGCCGCCTGGAGGGTGGCTACACCTTC.

The rearrangement joins TRBV28 to TRBJ2-3; 11 nucleotides match TRBD1. Germline V lookup: CDR1 MDHEN, CDR2 SYDVKM. The J segment lost 12 bases and the V segment lost 3 bases, leaving 8 bases of the junction unmatched. This CDR3 is 14 amino acids long. CDR3 bases: TGTGCCAGCAGTTTGATGCGGGACAGGGGGTTACAGTATTTT. This sequence encodes CASSLMRDRGLQYF.

This clone was counted between two and nine times. The chain couples TRBV5-1 to TRBJ1-4; the match to TRBD1 covers 7 bases. From germline, CDR1 is SGHRS and CDR2 YFSETQ. There are 14 residues in the CDR3. With 4 bases clipped from V and 8 bases from J, the junction kept 8 bases outside the gene matches. Here the CDR3 DNA reads TGCGCCAGCAGCCCCTTTCCAGGGGGAGAAAAACTGTTTTTT. Its translation is CASSPFPGGEKLFF.

V gene TRBV7-2 combines with J gene TRBJ2-7; TRBD1 might be the D (6 bases). V was pared by 1 base and J by 6 bases, with 10 bases between. From germline, CDR1 is SGHTA and CDR2 FQGNSA. CDR3 length equals 13 residues. This CDR3 reads CASSLEAGAEQYF. In DNA, the CDR3 is TGTGCCAGCAGCTTAGAGGCAGGGGCCGAGCAGTACTTC.

The chain combines TRBV21-1 with TRBJ2-2; the DNA was not used to check the table's D call, TRBD1. TRBV21-1 is a pseudogene locus. This CDR3 is 16 amino acids long. DNA of the CDR3: TGTGCCAGCAGCTCCTCCCCGGACAGGGGGACCGGGGAGCTGTTTTTT. It codes for CASSSSPDRGTGELFF.

The V and J genes are TRBV6-5 and TRBJ1-5; a possible D gene is TRBD1 (5 bases). Germline-derived CDR1 and CDR2 are MNHEY and SVGAGI. V lost 2 bases and J 2 bases, leaving 10 bases between the germline ends. The CDR3 totals 15 residues. The CDR3 coding sequence is TGTGCCAGCAGTTACAGGGGCGGGGGCAATCAGCCCCAGCATTTT. This sequence encodes CASSYRGGGNQPQHF.

The V gene is TRBV27, the J gene TRBJ1-5; 8 nucleotides line up with TRBD1. The CDR3 spans 17 residues. Germline trimming cut 0 bases from V and 3 bases from J; bases unmatched to any gene: 7. Germline V gives CDR1 MNHEY, CDR2 SMNVEV (reference sequence). CDR3 residues: CASSLSSQGAINQPQHF. The DNA of the CDR3 is TGTGCCAGCAGTTTATCGAGTCAGGGGGCTATCAATCAGCCCCAGCATTTT.

J is TRBJ1-4 and V is TRBV30; D is ambiguous. Trimming took off 1 base at V and 13 bases at J, with 16 bases between the two ends. Germline V gives CDR1 GTSNPN, CDR2 SVGIG (reference sequence). This CDR3 has 13 residues. The CDR3 DNA follows: TGTGCCTGGAGTGACGGAAGACTAGGGAGACTGTTTTTT. Translating it yields CAWSDGRLGRLFF.

The chain employs TRBV7-8 and TRBJ1-5; the D gene is possibly TRBD1 (6 bases). In germline, CDR1 is SGHVS, CDR2 FQNEAQ. This CDR3 has 14 amino acids. The V and J ends lost 8 bases and 4 bases respectively, with 15 bases between them. The CDR3 DNA is TGTGCCAGCCAGGGAGGGGGGGTAAATCAGCCCCAGCATTTT. It specifies CASQGGGVNQPQHF.

This clone was counted between two and nine times. The chain combines TRBV11-3 with TRBJ2-2; 7 nucleotides line up with TRBD1. Germline V gene data show CDR1 as SGHNT and CDR2 as YENEEA. Losses at the gene ends were 1 base for V and 1 base for J; bases not matched to a gene: 0. This CDR3 is built from 15 residues. The CDR3 DNA reads TGTGCCAGCAGCTTAGGACAGGGGAACACCGGGGAGCTGTTTTTT. It translates to CASSLGQGNTGELFF. Supplemented by reference TRBV11-3 and TRBJ2-2, the full variable domain reads EAGVVQSPRYKIIEKKQPVAFWCNPISGHNTLYWYLQNLGQGPELLIRYENEEAVDDSQLPKDRFSAERLKGVDSTLKIQPAELGDSAVYLCASSLGQGNTGELFFGEGSRLTVL.

CDR3 DNA: TGTGCCAGCAGACTCGGGGAAAAGCAGTACTTC. Encoded protein: CASRLGEKQYF. The chain employs TRBV7-9 and TRBJ2-7; TRBD2 is a possible D gene (5 bases). V lost 6 bases, J lost 8 bases, and 11 bases lay in between. Germline lookup yields CDR1 SEHNR and CDR2 FQNEAQ (reference sequence). The CDR3 totals 11 residues.

V gene TRBV20-1 combines with J gene TRBJ1-2; D ambiguous. V was shortened by 3 bases and J by 1 base, with 6 bases between the two germline ends. Per germline, CDR1 DFQATT and CDR2 SNEGSKA (reference sequence). This CDR3 comprises 12 residues. The CDR3 reads CSASNLNYGYTF. The CDR3 DNA reads as TGCAGTGCTAGTAATCTTAACTATGGCTACACCTTC.

The V gene is TRBV27, the J gene TRBJ1-1, with D possibly TRBD1 on 5 matching bases. The CDR3 loop spans 12 amino acids. V was pared by 2 bases and J by 8 bases, with 9 bases between. The germline V gene has CDR1 MNHEY and CDR2 SMNVEV (reference sequence). DNA of the CDR3: TGTGCCAGCAGTTTAATTACAGGAGAAGCTTTCTTT. Translation gives CASSLITGEAFF.

The CDR3 DNA reads as TGCAGCGTTGAAGTATGGGGGCTGTCAAATGAAGCTTTCTTT. Protein: CSVEVWGLSNEAFF. The rearrangement joins TRBV29-1 to TRBJ1-1; the D gene is possibly TRBD1 (6 bases). V lost 1 base and J lost 7, with 16 bases in between. Germline V CDR1 and CDR2: SQVTM, ANQGSEA. CDR3 length: 14 residues.

The chain recombines TRBV14 with TRBJ2-7; 9 bases are shared with TRBD2. Germline CDR1 and CDR2: SGHDN and FVKESK. This CDR3 is built from 17 residues. J lost 2 bases, V lost 1 base, and 9 bases had no gene match. This chain's CDR3 is CASSQGTLVAGAYEQYF. CDR3 coding DNA: TGTGCCAGCAGCCAAGGCACCCTGGTAGCGGGGGCCTACGAGCAGTACTTC.

This clone came up a few times. This rearrangement joins TRBV14 to TRBJ1-2; no firm D call. Germline V gives CDR1 SGHDN, CDR2 FVKESK. With 1 base removed from V and 12 bases from J, the gap between germline ends came to 12 bases. The CDR3 has 12 residues. The CDR3 DNA follows: TGTGCCAGCAGCCAAGGGGGAGCTTGGGACACCTTC. This translates into CASSQGGAWDTF.

The chain links TRBV3-1 (or the pseudogene TRBV3-2) to TRBJ1-1; no definite D call. This CDR3 contains 13 residues. Germline V lookup: CDR1 LGHDT, CDR2 YNNKEL (reference sequence). V lost 8 bases and J 4 bases, leaving 14 bases between the germline ends. The CDR3 coding sequence is TGTGCCAGCGCCGGGTTTTTTGGCACTGAAGCTTTCTTT. Its protein is CASAGFFGTEAFF.

The CDR3, as DNA: TGTGCCAGCAGTTCGACAATGGGACAGGGGCACAATGAGCAGTTCTTC. This gives the protein CASSSTMGQGHNEQFF. V usage is TRBV27 and J usage is TRBJ2-1; 10 bases align to TRBD1. This CDR3 has 16 residues. The trim removed 4 bases at V and 5 bases at J, leaving 8 bases unmatched. Germline V CDR1 and CDR2: MNHEY, SMNVEV (reference sequence).

This chain links TRBV7-9 with TRBJ1-2; perhaps TRBD1 as D (5 bases). The CDR3 runs 14 residues. Trimming left V 1 base short and J 5 bases short, with 11 bases between. The V gene's germline CDR1 is SEHNR and CDR2 FQNEAQ (reference sequence). CDR3: CASSLVGGGYGYTF. The CDR3 DNA sequence: TGTGCCAGCAGCTTAGTGGGGGGAGGGTATGGCTACACCTTC.